The next 5 T cell receptor beta chains were all read from a single sample in a study of spatial heterogeneity in lung cancer. The study's findings and limits: Expanded alpha and beta TCR counts within tumors tracked tumor mutation counts.

Time point here: sample taken at primary tumor resection. From the 5' RACE reads, TCRdb called clonotypes with MiXCR, one entry per CDR3 protein. The sample contains 21,000 or so distinct CDR3 sequences, nearly 6.5% of which appear only once. These receptors lack a known antigen. The sequenced sample was lung tumor tissue, obtained at surgery. The receptors were gathered from a male donor with early-stage non-small cell lung cancer.

This clonotype was counted between two and nine times. The J gene is TRBJ2-1, the V gene TRBV11-2, with 9 nucleotides matching TRBD2. Looked up from germline, CDR1 is SGHAT and CDR2 is FQNNGV. Unmatched junction bases numbered 8, after V lost 5 bases and J lost 3 bases. The length of the CDR3 is 16 residues. The CDR3 is CASSPTGTSNYNEQFF. CDR3 nucleotide sequence: TGTGCCAGCAGCCCCACCGGGACTAGCAACTACAATGAGCAGTTCTTC.

This clonotype showed up many times. V is TRBV11-2 and J is TRBJ2-7; a possible D gene is TRBD1 (6 bases). This CDR3 spans 15 amino acids. Trimming cost V 0 bases and J 2 bases, with 11 bases left between them. Germline CDR1 reads SGHAT; CDR2 reads FQNNGV. This CDR3 is CASSLDSRGTYEQYF. In DNA, the CDR3 is TGTGCCAGCAGCTTAGACAGTAGGGGGACCTACGAGCAGTACTTC.

The sample holds many counts of this clonotype. The rearrangement links TRBV10-3 to TRBJ1-5, with 8 bases matching TRBD1. The ends lost 7 bases at V and 5 bases at J; junction bases unmatched: 4. The CDR3 loop spans 13 amino acids. Germline V gene data show CDR1 as ENHRY and CDR2 as SYGVKD. Here the CDR3 DNA reads TGTGCCATCAAGGACAGGGAAGATCAGCCCCAGCATTTT. The encoded protein is CAIKDREDQPQHF.

This chain connects TRBV7-2 to TRBJ2-2; weak D call: TRBD1 (6 bases). Germline V gene data show CDR1 as SGHTA and CDR2 as FQGNSA. There are 17 residues in the CDR3. V shed 0 bases and J shed 6 bases, with 17 bases lying between them. CDR3 nucleotide sequence: TGTGCCAGCAGCTTAGCGCCCGACAGGTTCTTCTCCGGGGAGCTGTTTTTT. Protein product: CASSLAPDRFFSGELFF. Full variable domain (rest looked up from reference TRBV7-2 and TRBJ2-2): GAGVSQSPSNKVTEKGKDVELRCDPISGHTALYWYRQSLGQGLEFLIYFQGNSAPDKSGLPSDRFSAERTGGSVSTLTIQRTQQEDSAVYLCASSLAPDRFFSGELFFGEGSRLTVL.

This clonotype was detected ten times or more. CDR3 sequence reads: CASTPRQGTYGYTF. Here the CDR3 DNA reads TGTGCCAGCACCCCAAGGCAGGGAACCTATGGCTACACCTTC. J is TRBJ1-2 and V is TRBV12-3 or TRBV12-4; possible D gene TRBD1, 5 bases. There are 14 residues in the CDR3. V lost 7 bases and J 4 bases, leaving 16 bases between the germline ends.